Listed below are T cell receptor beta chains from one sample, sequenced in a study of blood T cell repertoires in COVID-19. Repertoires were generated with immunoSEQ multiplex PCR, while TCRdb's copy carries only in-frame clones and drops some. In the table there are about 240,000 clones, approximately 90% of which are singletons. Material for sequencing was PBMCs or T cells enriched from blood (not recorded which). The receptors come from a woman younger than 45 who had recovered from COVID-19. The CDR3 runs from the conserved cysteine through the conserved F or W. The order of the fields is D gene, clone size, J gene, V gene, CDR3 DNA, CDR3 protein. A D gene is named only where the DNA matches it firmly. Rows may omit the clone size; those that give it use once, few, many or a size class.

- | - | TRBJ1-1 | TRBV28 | TGTGCCAGCAGTTGGGGTGGAGGCATGAACACTGAAGCTTTCTTT | CASSWGGGMNTEAFF
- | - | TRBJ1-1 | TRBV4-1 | TGCGCCAGCAGCCAAACCCCGGGATGGAACACTGAAGCTTTCTTT | CASSQTPGWNTEAFF
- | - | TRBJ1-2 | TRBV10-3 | TGTGCCATCACTGTCGGGTTAGACTATGGCTACACCTTC | CAITVGLDYGYTF
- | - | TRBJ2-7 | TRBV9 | TGTGCCAGCAGCGTCCGGACAGTAAATACCTACGAGCAGTACTTC | CASSVRTVNTYEQYF
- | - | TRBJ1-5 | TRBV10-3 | TGTGCCGGACAGAGCCCTAATCAGCCCCAGCATTTT | CAGQSPNQPQHF
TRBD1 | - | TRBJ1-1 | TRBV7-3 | TGTGCCAGCAGCGAGGGACAGGGTGTGACCACTGAAGCTTTCTTT | CASSEGQGVTTEAFF
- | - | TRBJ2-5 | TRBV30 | TGTGCCTGGACTCTGACGGGTCGCAGGGTCAAAGAGACCCAGTACTTC | CAWTLTGRRVKETQYF
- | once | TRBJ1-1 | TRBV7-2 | TGTGCCAGCAGCTTAGAACCCGGGATAGGAACTGAAGCTTTCTTT | CASSLEPGIGTEAFF
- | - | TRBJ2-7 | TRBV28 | TGTGCCAGCAGTATCACCCAGTTTGACGAGCAGTACTTC | CASSITQFDEQYF
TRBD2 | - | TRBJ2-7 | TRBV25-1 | TGTGCCAGCAGTGAATTTGGACTAGCGGGCGTAGAGCAGTACTTC | CASSEFGLAGVEQYF
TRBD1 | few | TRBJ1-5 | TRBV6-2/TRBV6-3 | TGTGCCAGCAGTCTACAGGGGATCGGCAATCAGCCCCAGCATTTT | CASSLQGIGNQPQHF
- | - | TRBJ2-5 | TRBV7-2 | TGTGCCAGCAGCTTAGGTCATTACCAAGAGACCCAGTACTTC | CASSLGHYQETQYF
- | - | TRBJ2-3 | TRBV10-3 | TGTGCCGCCGGGGGTCCCCCAGATACGCAGTATTTT | CAAGGPPDTQYF
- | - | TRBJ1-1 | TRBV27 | TGTGCCAGCCAGGCACGGGGAGGTGGCACTGAAGCTTTCTTT | CASQARGGGTEAFF
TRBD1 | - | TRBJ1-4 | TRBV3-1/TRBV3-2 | TGTGCCAGCAGCCAAGATATCGCAGGCACAGGGGAGCTTGTGTTTTTT | CASSQDIAGTGELVFF
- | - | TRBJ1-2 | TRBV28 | TGTGCCAGCAGTTTATTCCCAGGGTACGGCTACACCTTC | CASSLFPGYGYTF
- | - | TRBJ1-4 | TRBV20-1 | TGCAGTGCTAACAGTGAAAAACTGTTTTTT | CSANSEKLFF
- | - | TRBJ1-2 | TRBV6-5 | TGTGCCAGCAGTTACTCCGGCAGGGAAAATGGCTACACCTTC | CASSYSGRENGYTF
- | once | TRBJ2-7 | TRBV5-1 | TGCGCCAGCAGCTTGGAACAGGCCTCCTACGAGCAGTACTTC | CASSLEQASYEQYF
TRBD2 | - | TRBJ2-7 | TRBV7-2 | TGTGCCAGCAGCCTGGGACTAGCGGACGAGCAGTACTTC | CASSLGLADEQYF
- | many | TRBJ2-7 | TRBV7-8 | TGTGCCAGCAGCTTAGGGACTGCTAACTACGAGCAGTACTTC | CASSLGTANYEQYF
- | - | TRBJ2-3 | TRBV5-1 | TGCGCCAGCAGCAGACTGACCGGAGATACGCAGTATTTT | CASSRLTGDTQYF
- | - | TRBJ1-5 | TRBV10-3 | TGTGCCATCAGCCCCGCTGGTCAGGGGAAGTACAGACAGCCCCAGCATTTT | CAISPAGQGKYRQPQHF
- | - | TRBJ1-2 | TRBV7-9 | TGTGCCAGCAGCTCTGCGGGTGGGGTTTACTATGGCTACACCTTC | CASSSAGGVYYGYTF
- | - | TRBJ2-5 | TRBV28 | TGTGCCAGCAGTTGCCCCACCGAGCGCCGAACCCAAGAGACCCAGTACTTC | CASSCPTERRTQETQYF
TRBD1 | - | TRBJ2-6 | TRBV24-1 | TGTGCCACCAGCCGGGACAGGGTTGGATCTGGGGCCAACGTCCTGACTTTC | CATSRDRVGSGANVLTF
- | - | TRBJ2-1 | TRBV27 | TGTGCCAGCAGTTTACTGGCGGGCGGGTTCTACAATGAGCAGTTCTTC | CASSLLAGGFYNEQFF
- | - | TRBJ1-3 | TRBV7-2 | TGTGCCAGCAGCATTCAACAGGGTCATGGAAACACCATATATTTT | CASSIQQGHGNTIYF
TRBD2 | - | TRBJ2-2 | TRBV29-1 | TGCAGCGTTGGGACTAGCGGGAGGCGCGCGAACACCGGGGAGCTGTTTTTT | CSVGTSGRRANTGELFF
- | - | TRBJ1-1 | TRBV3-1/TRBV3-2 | TGTGCCAGCAGCCAAACAGGGAACACTGAAGCTTTCTTT | CASSQTGNTEAFF